The present entry profiles one T cell receptor (beta chain) with its context. Its antigen is currently unknown. The lymph nodes were axillary draining lymph nodes from breast cancer patients. MiXCR was run by TCRdb on the multiplex PCR reads, yielding one entry per CDR3 protein. The data show around 250,000 distinct CDR3 sequences, under 40% seen once. These data come from a study of breast tumors, draining lymph nodes, adjacent tissues. Findings and caveats of the study: Data only fit, rather than demonstrated, lymph node origin of most tumor T cells. Tumor TCR diversity was below lymph nodes but above nontumor tissue. Luminal-like breast cancer showed significantly greater tumor-nontumor repertoire similarity than basal-like breast cancer did.

This sequence originates from a female donor with breast cancer. Some clones in this sample may be carry-over from other donors' samples. Sequencing used axillary lymph node tissue.

CDR3 in DNA: TGCGCCAGCGGACGGGGACAGGGTCTGGGGGCCAACGTCCTGACTTTC. Protein sequence: CASGRGQGLGANVLTF. J is TRBJ2-6 and V is TRBV4-1; TRBD1 matches at 9 bases. The CDR3 runs 16 residues. Germline CDR1 reads MGHRA; CDR2 reads YSYEKL. Germline trimming cut 8 bases from V and 4 bases from J; bases unmatched to any gene: 9.